This passage covers 25 T cell receptor beta chains from one sample sequenced in a study of cytomegalovirus exposure and HLA in healthy donors. TCRdb keeps only in-frame clones here, not all; method: immunoSEQ multiplex PCR. The sample has over 100,000 clones, around 89% seen once. Specimen: PBMCs. These receptors all come from a young woman in good health and CMV-seropositive.

The chain has TRBV7-3 and TRBJ1-2, with 7 bases lining up with TRBD1. CDR1 and CDR2 (germline): SGHTA, FQGTGA. Trimming took 5 bases from V and 8 from J; bases not matched to a gene: 8. This CDR3 has 13 amino acids. As DNA, the CDR3 is TGTGCCAGCAGCCCAGACAGGGAGCAGGGCTACACCTTC. Its protein is CASSPDREQGYTF.

The V gene is TRBV27, the J gene TRBJ2-7; 8 bases agree with TRBD2. Unmatched junction bases numbered 7, after V lost 4 bases and J lost 5 bases. Germline CDR1 is MNHEY and CDR2 is SMNVEV (reference sequence). The CDR3 has 14 residues. The CDR3 is CASSSRLASHEQYF. CDR3 DNA: TGTGCCAGCAGTTCCCGACTAGCGAGCCACGAGCAGTACTTC.

The rearrangement joins TRBV2 to TRBJ2-3; 9 bases align to TRBD2. Germline lookup yields CDR1 SNHLY and CDR2 FYNNEI. Unmatched junction bases numbered 8, after V lost 7 bases and J lost 3 bases. The CDR3 extends over 15 amino acids. As DNA, the CDR3 is TGTGCCAGCACGCGGGGGGGGACGATTACAGATACGCAGTATTTT. It yields the protein CASTRGGTITDTQYF. Combining the CDR3 with reference TRBV2 and TRBJ2-3 gives the whole variable domain EPEVTQTPSHQVTQMGQEVILRCVPISNHLYFYWYRQILGQKVEFLVSFYNNEISEKSEIFDDQFSVERPDGSNFTLKIRSTKLEDSAMYFCASTRGGTITDTQYFGPGTRLTVL.

The chain joins TRBV10-3 to TRBJ2-5, with a tentative D call TRBD2 (6 bases). Germline CDR1 reads ENHRY; CDR2 reads SYGVKD. Trimming took off 8 bases at V and 5 bases at J, with 21 bases between the two ends. The CDR3 is 15 residues long. CDR3 nucleotides: TGTGCCATCGGGCGGGGCGGGGCCGCCGGGGAGACCCAGTACTTC. Protein product: CAIGRGGAAGETQYF.

In this sample, this clone turned up once. The chain uses TRBV9 and TRBJ2-3; TRBD2 aligns across 7 bases. With 0 bases clipped from V and 9 bases from J, the junction kept 10 bases outside the gene matches. The CDR3 loop spans 15 amino acids. Germline CDR1 reads SGDLS; CDR2 reads YYNGEE. This chain's CDR3 is CASSVDGLGGWTQYF. The CDR3 nucleotides read TGTGCCAGCAGCGTAGACGGATTGGGGGGGTGGACGCAGTATTTT.

The chain carries TRBV7-9 and TRBJ2-3; no clear D gene. Trimming stripped 4 bases from V and 2 bases from J, with 16 bases between. The CDR3 loop spans 16 amino acids. The germline CDR1 and CDR2 sequences are SEHNR and FQNEAQ (reference sequence). DNA for the CDR3: TGTGCCAGCAGCTCGACCTTGGCGGATTCCACAGATACGCAGTATTTT. Its protein is CASSSTLADSTDTQYF.

The sample holds one count of this clone. This chain links TRBV10-3 with TRBJ1-2; 8 positions match TRBD1. In germline, CDR1 is ENHRY, CDR2 SYGVKD. This CDR3 spans 13 amino acids. Trimming cost V 9 bases and J 7 bases; bases outside gene matches: 10. CDR3: CAITGQATGGYTF. As DNA, the CDR3 is TGTGCCATAACGGGACAGGCGACGGGTGGCTACACCTTC.

This chain links TRBV5-8 with TRBJ2-7; a possible D gene is TRBD2 (6 bases). Germline V gene lookup returns CDR1 SGHTS and CDR2 YDEGEE. V lost 5 bases to trimming and J lost 0 bases, with 18 bases between them. This CDR3 comprises 16 residues. The CDR3 is CASRTRGSGSSYEQYF. The CDR3 nucleotides are TGTGCCAGCAGGACCCGGGGGTCAGGGAGCTCCTACGAGCAGTACTTC.

A few counts support this clone. The same CDR3 also results from other DNA sequences found in this sample. The chain couples TRBV9 to TRBJ2-5; D possibly corresponds to TRBD2 (6 bases). The V gene lost 0 bases and the J gene lost 5 bases, with 8 bases spanning the gap. This CDR3 has 13 amino acids. In germline, CDR1 is SGDLS, CDR2 YYNGEE. DNA of the CDR3: TGTGCCAGCAGCGTAGCTCGGGAGGAGACCCAGTACTTC. It codes for CASSVAREETQYF.

The chain employs TRBV11-2 and TRBJ1-1, with TRBD1 as a possible D gene (5 bases). Germline V gene sequence: CDR1 SGHAT, CDR2 FQNNGV. This CDR3 has 16 residues. The V and J ends lost 0 bases and 5 bases respectively, with 16 bases between them. CDR3 coding DNA: TGTGCCAGCAGCTTAGACCCGGGAGGGGATTGGACTGAAGCTTTCTTT. Protein product: CASSLDPGGDWTEAFF.

V is TRBV5-4 and J is TRBJ2-3, with D unclear. This CDR3 spans 12 amino acids. The germline CDR1 and CDR2 sequences are SGHNT and YYREEE (reference sequence). Trimming removed 4 bases at V and 2 bases at J, with 5 bases between. This CDR3 is CASSVHTDTQYF. The CDR3 DNA reads TGTGCCAGCAGCGTACACACAGATACGCAGTATTTT.

This clone has more than one count but fewer than ten. This chain links TRBV19 with TRBJ1-2, with D possibly TRBD1 on 5 matching bases. The CDR3 is 14 residues long. Per germline, CDR1 LNHDA and CDR2 SQIVND (reference sequence). V was trimmed by 4 bases and J by 4 bases, leaving 13 bases between them. The CDR3 here is CASSTLDTFYGYTF. The DNA for the CDR3 is TGTGCCAGTAGTACCTTGGACACCTTCTATGGCTACACCTTC.

This chain uses TRBV9 with TRBJ2-1; a possible D gene is TRBD1 (5 bases). Germline CDR1 SGDLS, CDR2 YYNGEE. With 0 bases removed from V and 2 bases from J, the gap between germline ends came to 12 bases. The CDR3 loop spans 16 amino acids. The CDR3 DNA is TGTGCCAGCAGCGTAGCGGAAGGGGCCCCCTACAATGAGCAGTTCTTC. This sequence encodes CASSVAEGAPYNEQFF. The variable domain in full, completed from reference TRBV9 and TRBJ2-1, reads DSGVTQTPKHLITATGQRVTLRCSPRSGDLSVYWYQQSLDQGLQFLIQYYNGEERAKGNILERFSAQQFPDLHSELNLSSLELGDSALYFCASSVAEGAPYNEQFFGPGTRLTVL.

V usage is TRBV4-2 and J usage is TRBJ1-4, with 9 positions matching TRBD1. With V trimmed by 6 bases and J by 2 bases, 4 bases remained unmatched. Germline V CDR1 and CDR2: LGHNA, YNFKEQ. This CDR3 region has 15 residues. CDR3 coding DNA: TGTGCCAGCAGTCCTACAGGGGGCACTAATGAAAAACTGTTTTTT. This sequence encodes CASSPTGGTNEKLFF.

On this clone: This sample includes further DNA sequences coding for the same CDR3. The V and J genes are TRBV5-1 and TRBJ1-1; D ambiguous. This CDR3 is 16 amino acids long. Per the germline V gene, CDR1 is SGHRS and CDR2 is YFSETQ. Trimming took 2 bases from V and 5 from J, leaving 19 bases between them. CDR3 bases: TGCGCCAGCAGCTTTCTGAGGTCCCCAGCGAATACTGAAGCTTTCTTT. Its protein product is CASSFLRSPANTEAFF.

The V and J genes are TRBV7-2 and TRBJ2-2, with D perhaps TRBD2 (5 bases). The germline V gene has CDR1 SGHTA and CDR2 FQGNSA. The V and J ends lost 0 bases and 3 bases respectively, with 8 bases between them. This CDR3 comprises 15 residues. In DNA form, the CDR3 reads TGTGCCAGCAGCTTAGCGCGGGCTTACACCGGGGAGCTGTTTTTT. Its translation: CASSLARAYTGELFF.

This clone was counted between two and nine times. This chain joins TRBV7-9 and TRBJ2-7; the D gene is possibly TRBD2 (6 bases). The CDR3 extends over 13 amino acids. V lost 5 bases to trimming and J lost 4 bases, with 12 bases between them. Per the germline V gene, CDR1 is SEHNR and CDR2 is FQNEAQ (reference sequence). CDR3 amino acids: CASSTGGSYEQYF. The CDR3 DNA sequence: TGTGCCAGCAGCACTGGAGGGAGTTACGAGCAGTACTTC.

The sample holds a few counts of this clone. The J gene is TRBJ1-2, the V gene TRBV18; 7 nucleotides agree with TRBD1. V shed 3 bases and J 2 bases; nucleotides not matched to a gene: 6. This CDR3 contains 15 residues. Germline assignment: CDR1 KGHSH and CDR2 LQKENI. CDR3 protein: CASSPLEGANYGYTF. CDR3 DNA sequence: TGTGCCAGCTCACCTCTTGAGGGGGCAAACTATGGCTACACCTTC. Drawing the rest from reference TRBV18 and TRBJ1-2, the complete variable domain is NAGVMQNPRHLVRRRGQEARLRCSPMKGHSHVYWYRQLPEEGLKFMVYLQKENIIDESGMPKERFSAEFPKEGPSILRIQQVVRGDSAAYFCASSPLEGANYGYTFGSGTRLTVV.

The rearrangement links TRBV2 to TRBJ1-2, with 7 bases matching TRBD1. CDR1 and CDR2 from the germline V gene are SNHLY and FYNNEI. V lost 7 bases, J lost 7 bases, and 6 bases stayed unmatched. The length of the CDR3 is 12 residues. CDR3 nucleotides: TGTGCCAGCAAAGACAGGGCGGCTGGCTACACCTTC. This translates into CASKDRAAGYTF. Full variable domain (rest looked up from reference TRBV2 and TRBJ1-2): EPEVTQTPSHQVTQMGQEVILRCVPISNHLYFYWYRQILGQKVEFLVSFYNNEISEKSEIFDDQFSVERPDGSNFTLKIRSTKLEDSAMYFCASKDRAAGYTFGSGTRLTVV.

The V and J genes are TRBV6-6 and TRBJ2-1; 11 nucleotides align to TRBD1. From germline, CDR1 is MNHNY and CDR2 SVGAGI (reference sequence). The CDR3 is 16 amino acids. V shed 7 bases, J shed 7 bases, and the junction held 12 bases outside the gene matches. The CDR3 loop reads CASTPAGTGGINEQFF. The CDR3 bases are TGTGCCAGCACCCCCGCCGGGACAGGGGGTATAAATGAGCAGTTCTTC.

The CDR3 sequence is CATRRKGLAYNEQFF. The CDR3 nucleotides are TGTGCCACTCGCCGGAAGGGACTAGCGTACAATGAGCAGTTCTTC. This chain connects TRBV27 to TRBJ2-1; 10 nucleotides match TRBD2. The CDR3 runs 15 residues. The V segment lost 10 bases and the J segment 4 bases; nucleotides outside the gene matches: 10. Per germline, CDR1 MNHEY and CDR2 SMNVEV (reference sequence).

The gene calls are TRBV6-6 and TRBJ2-7, with 10 bases identical to TRBD2. Germline lookup yields CDR1 MNHNY and CDR2 SVGAGI (reference sequence). J gave up 4 bases and V 5 bases, and 8 bases lay outside the gene matches. The length of the CDR3 is 15 residues. Here the CDR3 DNA reads TGTGCCAGCAGTGCCCTAGCGGGAGAGGGATACGAGCAGTACTTC. It codes for CASSALAGEGYEQYF.

A single count supports this clone. The genes are TRBV9 and TRBJ1-2, with D uncertain. The CDR3 is made up of 13 amino acids. Trimming stripped 0 bases from V and 2 bases from J, with 5 bases between. Germline-derived CDR1 and CDR2 are SGDLS and YYNGEE. CDR3 residues: CASSVGENYGYTF. The CDR3, as DNA: TGTGCCAGCAGCGTAGGTGAGAACTATGGCTACACCTTC.

The V and J genes are TRBV7-8 and TRBJ1-2; 10 bases match TRBD1. V dropped 5 bases and J dropped 4; count of bases not matched to a gene: 10. The CDR3 is 16 residues long. Germline V CDR1 and CDR2: SGHVS, FQNEAQ. DNA for the CDR3: TGTGCCAGCAGCCCAGCCGGGACAGGGGCTCTCTATGGCTACACCTTC. Translated, it gives CASSPAGTGALYGYTF.

CDR3 region: CATSIRTGTDTQYF. CDR3 sequence (DNA): TGTGCCACCAGCATTCGGACTGGGACAGATACGCAGTATTTT. The V call is TRBV15, the J call TRBJ2-3; D is possibly TRBD2 (5 bases). Germline V gives CDR1 LNHNV, CDR2 YYDKDF (reference sequence). The CDR3 length is 14 residues. Trimming cost V 4 bases and J 3 bases, with 11 bases left between them.